Below are 20 T cell receptor beta chains sequenced from a single sample in a study of T cell repertoires in cytomegalovirus infection. Via MiXCR, TCRdb re-called the reads, giving one row per CDR3 protein. The profile covers hundreds of thousands of distinct CDR3 sequences, with 9.6% appearing a single time and less than 3% taken by the ten largest. The sequencing sample was made of PBMCs. The receptors were gathered from a human donor in good health (CMV status not recorded). Some clones in this sample may be carry-over from other donors' samples.

The V gene is TRBV20-1, the J gene TRBJ2-3; 8 positions agree with TRBD2. Unmatched junction bases numbered 4, after V lost 3 bases and J lost 2 bases. Germline CDR1 is DFQATT and CDR2 is SNEGSKA (reference sequence). This CDR3 has 14 residues. The CDR3 region is CSASKAGDTDTQYF. The CDR3 region has the DNA TGCAGTGCTAGCAAAGCGGGGGACACAGATACGCAGTATTTT.

There are many counts of this clonotype. J is TRBJ2-3 and V is TRBV7-6, with 7 bases fitting TRBD1. Germline V lookup: CDR1 SGHVS, CDR2 FNYEAQ. The CDR3 is made up of 15 amino acids. V shed 5 bases, J shed 2 bases, and the junction held 7 bases outside the gene matches. The CDR3 DNA reads TGTGCCAGCAGCGTACGACAGGGTTCCACAGATACGCAGTATTTT. Translated: CASSVRQGSTDTQYF.

The V call is TRBV20-1, the J call TRBJ1-1; no firm D call. Germline V gives CDR1 DFQATT, CDR2 SNEGSKA (reference sequence). This CDR3 comprises 14 residues. The V gene lost 5 bases and the J gene lost 5 bases, with 18 bases spanning the gap. The CDR3 DNA reads TGCAGTGCTGGCTTCAGAGATCAGAGGACTGAAGCTTTCTTT. Its translation is CSAGFRDQRTEAFF.

V is TRBV20-1 and J is TRBJ2-1; 10 bases map to TRBD1. This CDR3 has 12 amino acids. Germline V CDR1 and CDR2: DFQATT, SNEGSKA (reference sequence). The CDR3 reads CSWDRGFNEQFF. The CDR3 bases are TGCAGCTGGGACAGGGGATTCAATGAGCAGTTCTTC.

V and J are TRBV23-1 and TRBJ2-3; D ambiguous. TRBV23-1 is annotated as an ORF whose role is uncertain. This CDR3 comprises 17 residues. V lost 1 base and J 2 bases, leaving 16 bases between the germline ends. CDR3 nucleotide sequence: TGCGCCAGCAGTCAATTGGGCAGGCCGAGTCTCACAGATACGCAGTATTTT. Protein product: CASSQLGRPSLTDTQYF.

This clonotype was picked up a small number of times. The gene calls are TRBV29-1 and TRBJ2-1, with 8 bases matching TRBD1. The ends lost 8 bases at V and 6 bases at J; junction bases unmatched: 9. The CDR3 extends over 13 amino acids. Germline V gene lookup returns CDR1 SQVTM and CDR2 ANQGSEA. Written as DNA, the CDR3 is TGCAGCAGCGACCAGGGGGCTAGCAATGAGCAGTTCTTC. As protein: CSSDQGASNEQFF.

Only a few counts were recorded for this clonotype. The genes are TRBV29-1 and TRBJ2-1; TRBD1 aligns across 8 bases. The CDR3 has 12 residues. Germline loops: CDR1 SQVTM, CDR2 ANQGSEA. Losses at the gene ends were 6 bases for V and 8 bases for J; bases not matched to a gene: 6. CDR3: CSVPVTGDEQFF. In DNA form, the CDR3 reads TGCAGCGTACCCGTGACAGGGGATGAGCAGTTCTTC.

This clonotype was recorded many times. The rearrangement links TRBV19 to TRBJ2-1; D may be TRBD1 (6 bases). The V gene lost 3 bases and the J gene lost 7 bases, with 16 bases spanning the gap. The length of the CDR3 is 15 residues. The germline gives CDR1 LNHDA, CDR2 SQIVND (reference sequence). In DNA, the CDR3 is TGTGCCAGTAGTATCGTCTTTGGCAGGGGTAATGAGCAGTTCTTC. Translation gives CASSIVFGRGNEQFF.

At least ten counts were recorded for this clonotype. V gene TRBV9 combines with J gene TRBJ2-2; TRBD2 matches at 9 bases. The CDR3 is made up of 20 amino acids. The ends lost 3 bases at V and 1 base at J; junction bases unmatched: 16. CDR1 and CDR2 from the germline V gene are SGDLS and YYNGEE. The CDR3 protein is CASSGILGGGAAVNTGELFF. As DNA, the CDR3 is TGTGCCAGCAGCGGCATTTTGGGCGGGGGGGCCGCGGTGAACACCGGGGAGCTGTTTTTT.

At least ten counts were recorded for this clonotype. The CDR3 region is CASIGTASYEQYF. The DNA for the CDR3 is TGTGCCAGCATCGGGACAGCCTCCTACGAGCAGTACTTC. This chain uses TRBV2 with TRBJ2-7, with 7 bases identical to TRBD1. After removal of 7 bases from V and 0 bases from J, the junction contained 3 bases not matched to a gene. Germline CDR1 SNHLY, CDR2 FYNNEI. This CDR3 has 13 residues.

The chain joins TRBV6-5 to TRBJ1-2; D possibly corresponds to TRBD1 (5 bases). Germline V lookup: CDR1 MNHEY, CDR2 SVGAGI. This CDR3 is 14 amino acids long. Trimming took off 3 bases at V and 2 bases at J, with 10 bases between the two ends. CDR3 in DNA: TGTGCCAGCAGTTATGGGGCAATCAACTATGGCTACACCTTC. It encodes CASSYGAINYGYTF.

Written as DNA, the CDR3 is TGCAGTGCTACCCCTGAGGGCGGGATCCGAGGAGATACGCAGTATTTT. Translating it yields CSATPEGGIRGDTQYF. This sequence joins TRBV20-1 and TRBJ2-3; D perhaps matches TRBD2 (6 bases). The V and J ends lost 4 bases and 5 bases respectively, with 22 bases between them. CDR3 size: 16 residues. Germline V gives CDR1 DFQATT, CDR2 SNEGSKA (reference sequence).

About this clonotype: Since a much larger clone is just one base distant, this may be a read error. The chain is built from TRBV11-2 and TRBJ2-5; D might be TRBD1 (6 bases). This CDR3 comprises 14 residues. The V end was cut by 5 bases, the J end by 2 bases, with 12 bases between. The germline V gene encodes CDR1 SGHAT and CDR2 FQNNGV. In nucleotides, the CDR3 is TGTGCCAGCAGCATAACAGGGAAACAAGAGACCCAGTACTTC. It encodes CASSITGKQETQYF.

Worth noting for this clonotype: One end of the junction is discordant with germline, which a read error may explain. The chain has TRBV7-7 and TRBJ2-1; D gene ambiguous. Looked up from germline, CDR1 is SSHAT and CDR2 is FNYEAQ (reference sequence). CDR3 size: 15 residues. CDR3 DNA: TGTGCTAGCAGCCCCGACTGGAGCTCCTACAATGAGCAGTTCTTC. Translated, it gives CASSPDWSSYNEQFF.

This clonotype was seen many times. The chain links TRBV5-6 to TRBJ2-3, with TRBD2 matching over 8 bases. The CDR3 runs 11 residues. Germline CDR1 reads SGHDT; CDR2 reads YYEEEE. The V segment lost 4 bases and the J segment 9 bases; nucleotides outside the gene matches: 1. CDR3 region: CASSRGGTQYF. The CDR3 nucleotides are TGTGCCAGCAGCCGGGGGGGAACGCAGTATTTT.

This clonotype was counted many times. The V and J genes are TRBV6-6 and TRBJ2-1, with D hard to call. CDR1 MNHNY and CDR2 SVGAGI come from the germline V gene (reference sequence). The length of the CDR3 is 15 residues. Trimming cost V 2 bases and J 0 bases, with 8 bases left between them. This CDR3 is CASSYGSNSYNEQFF. The CDR3 DNA follows: TGTGCCAGCAGTTACGGGTCAAACTCCTACAATGAGCAGTTCTTC.

This clonotype was detected only a few times. The chain employs TRBV6-5 and TRBJ1-6; no firm D call. The CDR3 covers 13 residues. V was shortened by 0 bases and J by 7 bases, with 4 bases between the two germline ends. Germline V gene lookup returns CDR1 MNHEY and CDR2 SVGAGI. This chain's CDR3 is CASSYSSNSPLHF. CDR3 sequence (DNA): TGTGCCAGCAGTTACTCCTCCAATTCACCCCTCCACTTT.

This chain links TRBV29-1 with TRBJ1-1; 7 positions agree with TRBD1. This CDR3 contains 14 residues. Unmatched junction bases numbered 7, after V lost 6 bases and J lost 0 bases. Germline loops: CDR1 SQVTM, CDR2 ANQGSEA. CDR3 residues: CSVQRTGLNTEAFF. The CDR3 DNA sequence: TGCAGCGTCCAGAGGACAGGCTTGAACACTGAAGCTTTCTTT.

This clonotype was detected only a few times. The CDR3 DNA reads as TGTGCCAGCAGCTCCCAGGGGCGTCATGGAAAACTGTTTTTT. Amino acid sequence: CASSSQGRHGKLFF. This sequence joins TRBV28 and TRBJ1-4; D is perhaps TRBD1 (6 bases). CDR3 length: 14 residues. V shed 6 bases and J shed 10 bases, with 18 bases lying between them. Germline V gives CDR1 MDHEN, CDR2 SYDVKM.

This clonotype was counted at least ten times. The chain joins TRBV5-5 to TRBJ1-1; D is uncertain. Germline V CDR1 and CDR2: SGHKS, YYEKEE (reference sequence). Trimming cost V 2 bases and J 2 bases, with 7 bases left between them. This CDR3 spans 13 amino acids. The CDR3 loop is CASSLTDNTEAFF. The CDR3 coding sequence is TGTGCCAGCAGCTTAACCGATAACACTGAAGCTTTCTTT. Full variable domain (remainder filled in from reference TRBV5-5 and TRBJ1-1): DAGVTQSPTHLIKTRGQQVTLRCSPISGHKSVSWYQQVLGQGPQFIFQYYEKEERGRGNFPDRFSARQFPNYSSELNVNALLLGDSALYLCASSLTDNTEAFFGQGTRLTVV.